These T cell receptor beta chains were read from a single sample in a study of shared clonotypes between healthy human individuals. The table came from immunoSEQ multiplex PCR; TCRdb's copy has only in-frame clones and leaves some out. Among millions of clones listed, around 94% were seen once. The sequenced sample consisted of naive CD4+ T cells sorted from blood. The receptors come from a man younger than 35 in good health. The conserved cysteine and the conserved F or W are not part of the CDR3 here. D genes are given only for firm matches.

j_gene	d_gene	v_gene	CDR3aa
TRBJ1-6	NA	TRBV30	AWRDSHSPLH
TRBJ2-1	NA	TRBV19	ASSPGRSTYNEQF
TRBJ2-5	NA	TRBV21-1	ASSKWGYGRAPPWETQY
TRBJ2-1	TRBD2	TRBV10-1	ASSGEKREMRIGEQF
TRBJ2-7	TRBD1	TRBV5-4	ASSAVGQGDEQY
TRBJ1-6	NA	TRBV7-8	ASSLAQGYPLH
TRBJ1-1	TRBD1	TRBV9	ASSPHGDRVDTEAF
TRBJ2-1	NA	TRBV28	ASVQPGLSYNEQF
TRBJ2-5	NA	TRBV10-3	AVKVELGETQY
TRBJ2-7	NA	TRBV7-9	ASSLAGLYEQY
TRBJ1-4	NA	TRBV5-5	ASSLGPGEQEKLF
TRBJ1-2	NA	TRBV7-9	ASSVDGNYGYT
TRBJ2-7	TRBD2	TRBV5-1	ASRPTSDEQY
TRBJ2-1	NA	TRBV27	ASSLYGGNLGNEQF
TRBJ1-5	NA	TRBV7-2	ASSRGGGNGNQPQH
TRBJ2-7	TRBD2	TRBV7-2	ASSRASGASSYEQY
TRBJ2-4	NA	TRBV21-1	ASSDLTYLAKNIQY
TRBJ2-7	NA	TRBV5-1	ASSFSRPPYEQY
TRBJ1-1	TRBD1	TRBV25-1	ASSPDRGKGDAEAF
TRBJ2-5	TRBD2	TRBV4-3	ASSQDMLAGGGTQY
TRBJ2-2	NA	TRBV21-1	ASSISRQKGTGELF
TRBJ2-5	NA	TRBV6-5	ASSYGSVMETQY
TRBJ1-4	NA	TRBV7-9	ASTTGGINEKLF
TRBJ1-5	NA	TRBV19	ASSIDATGNPSNQPQH
TRBJ2-3	NA	TRBV2	ASSLGALATDTQY
TRBJ2-7	NA	TRBV10-3	AISLSGTYEQY
TRBJ2-7	TRBD1	TRBV5-1	ASSWTGTYEQY
TRBJ2-3	TRBD2	TRBV18	ASSQNAPGTRITDTQY
TRBJ1-5	TRBD1	TRBV30	AWSEGQGNQPQH
TRBJ2-2	NA	TRBV2	ASSGRGRETGELF
TRBJ2-1	TRBD2	TRBV5-1	ASSSGTSGRAYNEQF
TRBJ2-7	TRBD1	TRBV4-2	ASSRNLGQGAEEQY
TRBJ2-5	NA	TRBV5-1	ASSLNRLGQAQETQY
TRBJ2-5	TRBD1	TRBV7-2	ASSLDRGQETQY
TRBJ2-1	TRBD2	TRBV2	ASTELAGAYNEQF
TRBJ1-1	TRBD1	TRBV10-2	ASLRGTANTEAF
TRBJ2-5	NA	TRBV6-5	ASSYLTGLPQETQY
TRBJ2-1	NA	TRBV4-1	ASSQDGARGPYNEQF
TRBJ1-2	TRBD1	TRBV19	ASSKPGQGIYGYT
TRBJ1-5	NA	TRBV7-2	ASSSRYNQPQH
TRBJ2-5	TRBD2	TRBV4-2	ASSQVPQRGWETQY
TRBJ1-4	NA	TRBV10-3	AISEGNREGEKLF
TRBJ2-2	NA	TRBV5-1	ASSSDGLSTGELF
TRBJ2-7	NA	TRBV6-1	ASSSIGFEQY
TRBJ2-2	NA	TRBV6-4	ASSAPASGELF
TRBJ1-2	NA	TRBV19	ASMSGGANYGYT
TRBJ1-4	NA	TRBV7-2	ASSLGTRPRSEKLF
TRBJ1-5	NA	TRBV19	ASSIVRGSNQPQH
TRBJ2-3	TRBD2	TRBV18	ASSPLGLAGVTDTQY
TRBJ2-3	TRBD1	TRBV25-1	ASLHPGGNTDTQY
TRBJ1-1	NA	TRBV7-8	ASSLVVGMNTEAF
TRBJ1-2	NA	TRBV9	ASSGPDYGYT
TRBJ1-6	NA	TRBV25-1	ASSIQGNGESPLH